Presented here are 26 T cell receptor beta chains from one specimen sequenced in a study of identical twins. From the 5' RACE reads, TCRdb called clonotypes with MiXCR, one entry per CDR3 protein. The sample lists 400,000 to 550,000 distinct CDR3 sequences; about 13% were seen once. The same specimen was also included in a second study, on yellow fever vaccine responses in identical twins.

The sequenced sample was CD4+ T cells sorted from blood. The receptors shown here come from a woman between 18 and 29 years old in good health.

The table lists this clonotype with a few counts. The CDR3 nucleotides are TGTGCCAGCAGCTTAAATTCCCGACAGGTCACAGATACGCAGTATTTT. Translated, it gives CASSLNSRQVTDTQYF. The V call is TRBV7-2, the J call TRBJ2-3; the D gene is possibly TRBD1 (6 bases). CDR3 length: 16 amino acids. V was cut by 2 bases and J by 2 bases, with 14 bases left in between. The germline V gene has CDR1 SGHTA and CDR2 FQGNSA.

This clonotype has just a few counts. The V and J genes are TRBV10-3 and TRBJ1-6; D not certain. V was pared by 0 bases and J by 6 bases, with 6 bases between. There are 14 residues in the CDR3. Germline V gene lookup returns CDR1 ENHRY and CDR2 SYGVKD. CDR3 loop: CAISESVSNSPLHF. In DNA, the CDR3 is TGTGCCATCAGTGAGTCGGTGTCTAATTCACCCCTCCACTTT.

The chain recombines TRBV20-1 with TRBJ1-2; 9 nucleotides agree with TRBD1. The CDR3 has 15 amino acids. Looked up from germline, CDR1 is DFQATT and CDR2 is SNEGSKA (reference sequence). V was pared by 3 bases and J by 0 bases, with 5 bases of the junction left unmatched. This chain's CDR3 is CSARPRTGANYGYTF. The CDR3 coding sequence is TGCAGTGCTAGGCCGAGGACAGGGGCTAACTATGGCTACACCTTC.

The chain has TRBV5-1 and TRBJ1-1; perhaps TRBD1 as D (5 bases). CDR1 is SGHRS and CDR2 is YFSETQ in the germline V gene. Trimming pared 2 bases from V and 1 base from J, leaving 12 bases between. This CDR3 region has 15 residues. CDR3 nucleotides: TGCGCCAGCAGCTTAGGGGCAGGCCAGAACACTGAAGCTTTCTTT. It translates to CASSLGAGQNTEAFF.

This clonotype was picked up a small number of times. The chain has TRBV20-1 and TRBJ1-2; D is perhaps TRBD1 (6 bases). The CDR3 extends over 10 amino acids. The V and J ends lost 2 bases and 8 bases respectively, with 6 bases between them. From germline, CDR1 is DFQATT and CDR2 SNEGSKA (reference sequence). CDR3 region: CSARQGGYTF. Here the CDR3 DNA reads TGCAGTGCTAGACAGGGGGGCTACACCTTC.

This clonotype appeared many times. The chain links TRBV7-2 to TRBJ2-2; 10 nucleotides match TRBD2. Germline V gives CDR1 SGHTA, CDR2 FQGNSA. The CDR3 totals 16 residues. V lost 2 bases, J lost 5 bases, and 5 bases stayed unmatched. DNA for the CDR3: TGTGCCAGCAGCTTACCTAGCGGGGGAAATACCGGGGAGCTGTTTTTT. Protein product: CASSLPSGGNTGELFF.

This clonotype was seen repeatedly, ten times or more. J is TRBJ2-2 and V is TRBV12-3 or TRBV12-4; TRBD2 is a possible D gene (6 bases). The CDR3 is 12 residues long. The V and J ends lost 1 base and 13 bases respectively, with 10 bases between them. CDR3 nucleotide sequence: TGTGCCAGCAGTTTAGTGGGGGGAAGGCTGTTTTTT. This codes for CASSLVGGRLFF.

The gene calls are TRBV3-1 and TRBJ1-1; 7 bases map to TRBD1. V lost 6 bases, J lost 1 base, and 5 bases stayed unmatched. There are 14 residues in the CDR3. In germline, CDR1 is LGHDT, CDR2 YNNKEL (reference sequence). The CDR3, as DNA: TGTGCCAGCAGACATGGACAGGCGAACACTGAAGCTTTCTTT. Encoded protein: CASRHGQANTEAFF.

The V call is TRBV24-1, the J call TRBJ2-2; D perhaps matches TRBD1 (6 bases). The CDR3 totals 14 residues. The V end was cut by 2 bases, the J end by 6 bases, with 9 bases between. Looked up from germline, CDR1 is KGHDR and CDR2 is SFDVKD. The CDR3 reads CATSDSRGSGELFF. Written as DNA, the CDR3 is TGTGCCACCAGTGATTCCAGGGGATCCGGGGAGCTGTTTTTT.

This clonotype has a handful of counts. The V gene is TRBV28, the J gene TRBJ2-7; 9 nucleotides agree with TRBD2. V lost 8 bases to trimming and J lost 5 bases; unmatched junction nucleotides: 10. CDR1 is MDHEN and CDR2 is SYDVKM in the germline V gene. CDR3 length: 14 residues. The CDR3 DNA sequence: TGTGCCAGCGTCGGGCTAGCGGGATTAAACGAGCAGTACTTC. Its protein is CASVGLAGLNEQYF.

This clonotype was counted between two and nine times. This chain links TRBV29-1 with TRBJ2-1, with TRBD2 identical over 11 bases. The germline V gene encodes CDR1 SQVTM and CDR2 ANQGSEA. The V and J ends lost 5 bases and 6 bases, in that order; junction bases with no gene match: 6. The CDR3 has 14 residues. CDR3 bases: TGCAGCGTTACGACTAGCGGGACTGCCAATGAGCAGTTCTTC. This sequence encodes CSVTTSGTANEQFF.

This sequence joins TRBV5-4 and TRBJ2-3; weak D call: TRBD1 (6 bases). The length of the CDR3 is 14 residues. V was trimmed by 3 bases and J by 1 base, leaving 9 bases between them. Looked up from germline, CDR1 is SGHNT and CDR2 is YYREEE (reference sequence). The chain's CDR3 is CASSSRQGTDTQYF. The CDR3 DNA reads as TGTGCCAGCAGCTCCCGACAGGGCACAGATACGCAGTATTTT.

This clonotype has ten or more counts. V usage is TRBV29-1 and J usage is TRBJ2-7; TRBD1 aligns across 9 bases. The junction had 2 bases not matched to a gene; V was cut back by 0 bases and J by 2 bases. CDR1 and CDR2 from the germline V gene are SQVTM and ANQGSEA. There are 14 residues in the CDR3. The DNA of the CDR3 is TGCAGCGTTGAAGAGCGGGACAGGGCCTACGAGCAGTACTTC. Residues: CSVEERDRAYEQYF.

This clonotype was seen many times. V usage is TRBV5-1 and J usage is TRBJ1-2, with D unresolved. V lost 5 bases and J 4 bases, leaving 12 bases between the germline ends. This CDR3 region has 13 residues. From germline, CDR1 is SGHRS and CDR2 YFSETQ. The CDR3 DNA reads as TGCGCCAGCAGATTAGACTCCGGCTATGGCTACACCTTC. Protein product: CASRLDSGYGYTF.

The rearrangement links TRBV12-3 or TRBV12-4 to TRBJ2-1; 10 nucleotides match TRBD2. There are 16 residues in the CDR3. V lost 6 bases, J lost 0 bases, and 5 bases stayed unmatched. As DNA, the CDR3 is TGTGCCAGCAGGCGGACTAGCGGAGACTCCTACAATGAGCAGTTCTTC. This codes for CASRRTSGDSYNEQFF.

In its sample, this clonotype was seen a few times. This chain links TRBV29-1 with TRBJ2-1, with D possibly matching TRBD1 (6 bases). V lost 3 bases and J 7 bases, leaving 13 bases between the germline ends. The CDR3 spans 13 residues. Germline V lookup: CDR1 SQVTM, CDR2 ANQGSEA. CDR3 sequence (DNA): TGCAGCGTTGAGGGGAGCAGGGGAAATGAGCAGTTCTTC. Encoded protein: CSVEGSRGNEQFF.

This clonotype came up many times. V and J are TRBV15 and TRBJ2-4; D may be TRBD2 (6 bases). V was clipped by 0 bases and J by 3 bases, with 9 bases between them. CDR3 length equals 15 residues. Germline lookup yields CDR1 LNHNV and CDR2 YYDKDF (reference sequence). CDR3 sequence: CATSREGGGKNIQYF. The DNA for the CDR3 is TGTGCCACCAGCAGAGAGGGGGGTGGCAAAAACATTCAGTACTTC.

CDR3 bases: TGCGCCAGCAGTCGGGACACCCCAACCTACGAGCAGTACTTC. Translating it yields CASSRDTPTYEQYF. The chain uses TRBV5-1 and TRBJ2-7, with D possibly TRBD1 on 6 matching bases. This CDR3 is built from 14 residues. V shed 5 bases and J shed 2 bases, with 14 bases lying between them. The germline gives CDR1 SGHRS, CDR2 YFSETQ.

The genes are TRBV6-1 and TRBJ2-1, with D unclear. V was cut by 6 bases and J by 2 bases, with 11 bases left in between. Germline loops: CDR1 MNHNS, CDR2 SASEGT. CDR3 length: 14 residues. CDR3 loop: CASRSSWAYNEQFF. CDR3 sequence (DNA): TGTGCCAGCAGGTCTTCGTGGGCCTACAATGAGCAGTTCTTC.

This clonotype was detected ten times or more. The rearrangement links TRBV2 to TRBJ1-5; D remains ambiguous. The V gene's germline CDR1 is SNHLY and CDR2 FYNNEI. V shed 3 bases and J shed 0 bases, with 15 bases lying between them. The CDR3 length is 17 residues. The CDR3 sequence: CASSDEVLTYSNQPQHF. The CDR3 bases are TGTGCCAGCAGTGACGAAGTCTTGACTTATAGCAATCAGCCCCAGCATTTT.

This clonotype has a count of ten or more. The chain has TRBV6-2 or TRBV6-3 and TRBJ2-3, with D uncertain. Germline V gives CDR1 MNHEY, CDR2 SVGEGT. V was pared by 4 bases and J by 2 bases, with 4 bases between. The CDR3 has 12 amino acids. The CDR3 protein is CASSSTTDTQYF. The CDR3 DNA follows: TGTGCCAGCAGTTCAACCACAGATACGCAGTATTTT.

V is TRBV7-2 and J is TRBJ2-3, with 10 positions matching TRBD2. V trimming: 1 base; J trimming: 3 bases; junction bases outside the gene matches: 7. This CDR3 has 17 residues. The germline gives CDR1 SGHTA, CDR2 FQGNSA. The CDR3: CASSLVAAGGPTDTQYF. CDR3 nucleotide sequence: TGTGCCAGCAGCTTAGTCGCAGCGGGGGGGCCGACAGATACGCAGTATTTT.

This clonotype was detected only a few times. The gene calls are TRBV28 and TRBJ2-2, with a tentative D call TRBD1 (6 bases). This CDR3 has 16 residues. The ends were cut back, 2 bases at V and 3 bases at J, with 13 bases in the middle. Germline V gene sequence: CDR1 MDHEN, CDR2 SYDVKM. The CDR3 protein is CASSLTGKGDTGELFF. DNA of the CDR3: TGTGCCAGCAGTTTAACGGGGAAGGGGGACACCGGGGAGCTGTTTTTT.

Only a few counts were recorded for this clonotype. The chain employs TRBV12-3 or TRBV12-4 and TRBJ2-3, with 12 bases aligning to TRBD2. Germline trimming cut 2 bases from V and 1 base from J; bases unmatched to any gene: 4. The length of the CDR3 is 17 residues. CDR3 residues: CASSLKRLAGGTDTQYF. CDR3 DNA: TGTGCCAGCAGTTTAAAGCGACTAGCGGGAGGCACAGATACGCAGTATTTT.

This clonotype occurred a few times. The junction departs from germline at one end; a sequencing error may be responsible. The genes are TRBV11-3 and TRBJ2-3, with 7 bases fitting TRBD1. The CDR3 consists of 14 residues. CDR1 and CDR2 (germline): SGHNT, YENEEA. This CDR3 is CASSNRTGTDTQYF. The DNA of the CDR3 is TGTGCCAGCAGCAACAGGACAGGCACGGATACGCAGTATTTT.

A few counts support this clonotype. The chain has TRBV19 and TRBJ1-1, with D unresolved. CDR3 length equals 11 residues. Germline V CDR1 and CDR2: LNHDA, SQIVND (reference sequence). Trimming left V 8 bases short and J 9 bases short, with 13 bases between. The CDR3 loop is CASHGLAKAFF. In nucleotides, the CDR3 is TGTGCCAGTCATGGACTGGCAAAAGCTTTCTTT. The full variable domain, rest sourced from reference TRBV19 and TRBJ1-1, is DGGITQSPKYLFRKEGQNVTLSCEQNLNHDAMYWYRQDPGQGLRLIYYSQIVNDFQKGDIAEGYSVSREKKESFPLTVTSAQKNPTAFYLCASHGLAKAFFGQGTRLTVV.